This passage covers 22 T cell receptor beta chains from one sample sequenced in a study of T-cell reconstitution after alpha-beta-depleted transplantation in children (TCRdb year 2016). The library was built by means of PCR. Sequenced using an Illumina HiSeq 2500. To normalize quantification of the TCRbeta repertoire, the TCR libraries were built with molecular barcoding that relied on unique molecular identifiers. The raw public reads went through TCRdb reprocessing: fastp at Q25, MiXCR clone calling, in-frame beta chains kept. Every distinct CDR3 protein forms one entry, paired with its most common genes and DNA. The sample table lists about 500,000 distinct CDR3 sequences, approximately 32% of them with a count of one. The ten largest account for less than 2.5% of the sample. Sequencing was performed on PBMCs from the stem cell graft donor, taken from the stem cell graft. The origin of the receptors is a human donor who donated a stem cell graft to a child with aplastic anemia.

CDR3 amino acids: CASSSYKGGVYEQYF. CDR3 sequence (DNA): TGTGCCAGCAGCTCCTACAAGGGTGGTGTCTACGAGCAGTACTTC. The rearrangement joins TRBV13 to TRBJ2-7; no definite D call. V was clipped by 4 bases and J by 3 bases, with 16 bases between them. This CDR3 contains 15 residues. Germline lookup yields CDR1 PRHDT and CDR2 FYEKMQ (reference sequence).

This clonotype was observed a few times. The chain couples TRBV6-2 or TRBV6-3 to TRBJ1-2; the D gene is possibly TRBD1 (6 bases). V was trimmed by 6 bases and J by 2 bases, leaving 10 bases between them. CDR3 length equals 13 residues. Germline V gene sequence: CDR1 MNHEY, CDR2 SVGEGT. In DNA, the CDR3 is TGTGCCAGCAGACAGGACAGCAACTATGGCTACACCTTC. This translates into CASRQDSNYGYTF.

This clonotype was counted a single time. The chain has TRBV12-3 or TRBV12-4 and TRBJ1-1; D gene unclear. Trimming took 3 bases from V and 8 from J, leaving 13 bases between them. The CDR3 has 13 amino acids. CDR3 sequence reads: CASSFGQLLEAFF. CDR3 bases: TGTGCCAGCAGTTTTGGGCAGCTTCTCGAAGCTTTCTTT.

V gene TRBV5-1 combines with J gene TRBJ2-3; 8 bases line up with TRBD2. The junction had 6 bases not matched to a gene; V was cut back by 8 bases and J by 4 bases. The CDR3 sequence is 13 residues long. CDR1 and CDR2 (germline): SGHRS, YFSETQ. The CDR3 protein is CASGLAPSDTQYF. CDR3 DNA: TGCGCCAGTGGACTAGCTCCATCAGATACGCAGTATTTT.

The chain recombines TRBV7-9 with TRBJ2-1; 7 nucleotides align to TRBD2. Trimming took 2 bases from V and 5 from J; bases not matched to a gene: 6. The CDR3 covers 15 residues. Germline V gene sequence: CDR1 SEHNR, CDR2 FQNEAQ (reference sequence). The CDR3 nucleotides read TGTGCCAGCAGCTTAAACGGCGGGAGCAACAATGAGCAGTTCTTC. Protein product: CASSLNGGSNNEQFF.

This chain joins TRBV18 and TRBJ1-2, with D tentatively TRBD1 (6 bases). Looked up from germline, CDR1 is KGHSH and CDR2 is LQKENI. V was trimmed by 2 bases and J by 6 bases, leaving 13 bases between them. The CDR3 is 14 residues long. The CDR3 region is CASSPRTATNGYTF. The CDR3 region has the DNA TGTGCCAGCTCACCAAGGACAGCTACTAATGGCTACACCTTC.

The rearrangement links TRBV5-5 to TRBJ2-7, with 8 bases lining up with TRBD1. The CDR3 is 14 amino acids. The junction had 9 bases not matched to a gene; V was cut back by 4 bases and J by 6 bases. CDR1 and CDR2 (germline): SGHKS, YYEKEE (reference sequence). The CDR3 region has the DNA TGTGCCAGCAGCCCCTGGACAGGGAGAAGCGAGCAGTACTTC. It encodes CASSPWTGRSEQYF.

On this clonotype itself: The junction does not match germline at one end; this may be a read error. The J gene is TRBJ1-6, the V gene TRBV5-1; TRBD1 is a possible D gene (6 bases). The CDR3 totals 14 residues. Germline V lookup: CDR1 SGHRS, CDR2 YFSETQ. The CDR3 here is CASSFDRNNSPLHF. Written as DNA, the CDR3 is TGCGCCAGCAGCTTCGACAGGAATAATTCGCCCCTCCACTTT.

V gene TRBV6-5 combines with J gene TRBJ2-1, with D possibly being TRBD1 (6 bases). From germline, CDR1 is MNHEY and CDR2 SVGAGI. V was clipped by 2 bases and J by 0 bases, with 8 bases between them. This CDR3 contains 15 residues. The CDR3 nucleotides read TGTGCCAGCAGTTACGGACAGAGCTCCTACAATGAGCAGTTCTTC. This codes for CASSYGQSSYNEQFF.

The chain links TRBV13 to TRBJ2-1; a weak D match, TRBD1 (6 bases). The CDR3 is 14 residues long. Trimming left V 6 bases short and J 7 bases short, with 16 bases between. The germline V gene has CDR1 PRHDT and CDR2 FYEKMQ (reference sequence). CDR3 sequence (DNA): TGTGCCAGCAGTTCACAGGGTAAGAGGAATGAGCAGTTCTTC. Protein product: CASSSQGKRNEQFF.

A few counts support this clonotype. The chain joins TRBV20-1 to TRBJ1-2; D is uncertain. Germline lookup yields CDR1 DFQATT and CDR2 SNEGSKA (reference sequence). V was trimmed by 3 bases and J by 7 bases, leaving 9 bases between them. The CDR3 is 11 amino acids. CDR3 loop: CSASAGRGYTF. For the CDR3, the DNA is TGCAGTGCTAGTGCGGGTCGTGGCTACACCTTC.

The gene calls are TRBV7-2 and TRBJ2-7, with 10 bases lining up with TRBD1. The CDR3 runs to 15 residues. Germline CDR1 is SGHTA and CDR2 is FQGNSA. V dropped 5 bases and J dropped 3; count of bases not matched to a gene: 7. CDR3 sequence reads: CASSQDRGRRYEQYF. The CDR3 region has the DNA TGTGCCAGCAGCCAAGACAGGGGGCGCCGCTACGAGCAGTACTTC.

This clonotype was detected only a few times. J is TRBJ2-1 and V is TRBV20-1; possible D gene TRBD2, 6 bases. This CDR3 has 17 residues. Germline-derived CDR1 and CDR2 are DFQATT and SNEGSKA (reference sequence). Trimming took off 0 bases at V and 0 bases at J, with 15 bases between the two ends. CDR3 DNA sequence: TGCAGTGCTAGAGACTACTCTAGCGCGAGCTCCTACAATGAGCAGTTCTTC. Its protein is CSARDYSSASSYNEQFF.

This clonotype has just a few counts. CDR3 DNA: TGTGCCAGCAGTTTACTGGATGCAGGGGTCTATGGCTACACCTTC. Its protein product is CASSLLDAGVYGYTF. The chain links TRBV12-3 or TRBV12-4 to TRBJ1-2; TRBD1 is a possible D gene (6 bases). The V end lost 2 bases, the J end lost 4 bases, and 14 bases lay between the germline ends. The CDR3 covers 15 residues.

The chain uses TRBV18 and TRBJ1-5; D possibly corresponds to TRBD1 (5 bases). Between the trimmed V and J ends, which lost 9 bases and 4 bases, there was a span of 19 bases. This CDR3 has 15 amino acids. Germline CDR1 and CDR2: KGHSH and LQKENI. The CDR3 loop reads CASSWLEGINQPQHF. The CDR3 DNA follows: TGTGCCAGTTCCTGGTTGGAGGGGATAAATCAGCCCCAGCATTTT.

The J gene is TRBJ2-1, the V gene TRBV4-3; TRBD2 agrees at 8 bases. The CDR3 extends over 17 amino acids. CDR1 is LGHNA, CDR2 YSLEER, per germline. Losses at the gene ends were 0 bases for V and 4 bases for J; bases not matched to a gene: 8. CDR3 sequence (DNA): TGCGCCAGCAGCCAAGATTCGGGTAGCGGGGTTTACAATGAGCAGTTCTTC. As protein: CASSQDSGSGVYNEQFF.

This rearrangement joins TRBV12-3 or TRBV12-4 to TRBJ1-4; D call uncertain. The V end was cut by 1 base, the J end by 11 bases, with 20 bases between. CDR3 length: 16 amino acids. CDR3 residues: CASSLGGSREVGKLFF. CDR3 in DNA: TGTGCCAGCAGTTTAGGTGGTAGTCGGGAGGTTGGGAAACTGTTTTTT.

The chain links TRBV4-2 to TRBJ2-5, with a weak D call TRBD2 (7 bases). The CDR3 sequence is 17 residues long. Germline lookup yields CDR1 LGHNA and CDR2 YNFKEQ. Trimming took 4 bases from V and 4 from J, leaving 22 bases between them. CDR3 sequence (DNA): TGTGCCAGCAGCCCCGGGGGGCTGGACGTCGACGGAGAGACCCAGTACTTC. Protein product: CASSPGGLDVDGETQYF.

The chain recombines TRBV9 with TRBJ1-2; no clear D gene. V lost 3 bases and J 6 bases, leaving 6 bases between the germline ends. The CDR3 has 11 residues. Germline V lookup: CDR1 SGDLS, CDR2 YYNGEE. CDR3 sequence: CASSGVHGYTF. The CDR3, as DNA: TGTGCCAGCAGCGGCGTCCATGGCTACACCTTC.

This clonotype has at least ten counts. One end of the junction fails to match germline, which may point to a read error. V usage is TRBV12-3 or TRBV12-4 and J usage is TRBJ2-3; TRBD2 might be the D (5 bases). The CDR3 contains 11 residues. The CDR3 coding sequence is TGTGCCAGCAGCTTAGCGGATACGCAGTATTTT. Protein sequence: CASSLADTQYF.

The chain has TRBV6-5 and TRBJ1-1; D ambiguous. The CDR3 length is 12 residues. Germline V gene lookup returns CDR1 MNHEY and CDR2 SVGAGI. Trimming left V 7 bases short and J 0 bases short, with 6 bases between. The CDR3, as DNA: TGTGCCAGCATCGACATGAACACTGAAGCTTTCTTT. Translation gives CASIDMNTEAFF.

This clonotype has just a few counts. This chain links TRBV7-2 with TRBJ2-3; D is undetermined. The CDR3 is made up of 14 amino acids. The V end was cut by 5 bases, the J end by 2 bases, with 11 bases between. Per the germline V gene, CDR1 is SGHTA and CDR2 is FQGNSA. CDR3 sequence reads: CASSHSAATDTQYF. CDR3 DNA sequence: TGTGCCAGCAGCCACTCGGCCGCCACAGATACGCAGTATTTT.